Shown below are 7 T cell receptor beta chains from a single sample sequenced in a study of response to subunit inactivated influenza vaccine. TCRdb re-called the RT-PCR reads with MiXCR, one entry per CDR3 protein. The sample consists of hundreds of thousands of distinct CDR3 sequences, less than 20% of them appearing once. This sample comprised PBMCs from blood, obtained 11 to 12 days after vaccination. These receptors were taken from a man in his fifties who received an inactivated influenza vaccine.

The chain is built from TRBV20-1 and TRBJ1-4; D gene uncertain. V dropped 6 bases and J dropped 5 bases, with 13 bases sitting between them. The CDR3 is 13 residues long. Germline CDR1 DFQATT, CDR2 SNEGSKA (reference sequence). CDR3: CSAQRTENEKLFF. In nucleotides, the CDR3 is TGCAGTGCACAAAGGACTGAGAATGAAAAACTGTTTTTT.

This sequence joins TRBV12-3 or TRBV12-4 and TRBJ2-1, with D perhaps being TRBD1 or TRBD2 (7 bases each). V lost 7 bases and J lost 7, with 17 bases in between. The length of the CDR3 is 14 residues. CDR3 sequence reads: CASTQGGGLNEQFF. Here the CDR3 DNA reads TGTGCCAGCACCCAGGGGGGGGGCCTTAATGAGCAGTTCTTC.

This clonotype has a handful of counts. This chain connects TRBV11-2 to TRBJ2-2; D possibly corresponds to TRBD1 (5 bases). This CDR3 region has 13 residues. Trimming left V 5 bases short and J 5 bases short, with 9 bases between. The germline CDR1 and CDR2 sequences are SGHAT and FQNNGV. In DNA form, the CDR3 reads TGTGCCAGCAGCCCGACAGAAACCGGGGAGCTGTTTTTT. It specifies CASSPTETGELFF.

The chain uses TRBV7-9 and TRBJ2-1; 8 bases fit TRBD1. Losses at the gene ends were 5 bases for V and 7 bases for J; bases not matched to a gene: 7. The CDR3 is made up of 14 amino acids. Germline CDR1 reads SEHNR; CDR2 reads FQNEAQ (reference sequence). CDR3 region: CASSPRDRLNEQFF. DNA of the CDR3: TGTGCCAGCAGCCCTCGGGACAGGTTGAATGAGCAGTTCTTC.

This chain uses TRBV7-2 with TRBJ1-1; the match to TRBD1 covers 7 bases. CDR1 and CDR2 (germline): SGHTA, FQGNSA. The CDR3 is 14 amino acids. V shed 5 bases, J shed 7 bases, and the junction held 10 bases outside the gene matches. In DNA form, the CDR3 reads TGTGCCAGCAGCGCCGACAGGGCGACGCATGAAGCTTTCTTT. This encodes CASSADRATHEAFF.

About this clonotype itself: One end of the junction fails to match germline, which may point to a read error. The chain joins TRBV15 to TRBJ1-2; 7 bases align to TRBD1. The CDR3 has 11 amino acids. Germline values: CDR1 LNHNV, CDR2 YYDKDF (reference sequence). CDR3 sequence reads: CATSDRDSVLF. CDR3 in DNA: TGTGCCACCAGCGACCGGGACAGCGTTCTCTTC.

This chain connects TRBV6-2 or TRBV6-3 to TRBJ2-5; tentative D call: TRBD2 (5 bases). This CDR3 contains 17 residues. Trimming stripped 2 bases from V and 4 bases from J, with 20 bases between. Germline assignment: CDR1 MNHEY and CDR2 SVGEGT. In nucleotides, the CDR3 is TGTGCCAGCAGTTACCCAAGGAGGTTGGTGGGTGGAGAGACCCAGTACTTC. It encodes CASSYPRRLVGGETQYF.